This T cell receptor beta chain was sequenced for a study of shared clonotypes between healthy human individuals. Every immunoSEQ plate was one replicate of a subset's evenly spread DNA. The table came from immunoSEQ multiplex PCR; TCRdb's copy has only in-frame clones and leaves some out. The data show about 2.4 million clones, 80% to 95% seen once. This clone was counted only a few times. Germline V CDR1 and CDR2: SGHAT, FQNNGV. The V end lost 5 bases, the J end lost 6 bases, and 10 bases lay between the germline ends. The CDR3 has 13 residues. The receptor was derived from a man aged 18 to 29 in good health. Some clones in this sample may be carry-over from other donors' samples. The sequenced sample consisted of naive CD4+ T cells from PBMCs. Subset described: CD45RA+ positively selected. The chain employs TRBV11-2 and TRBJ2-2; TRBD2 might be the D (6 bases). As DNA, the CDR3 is TGTGCCAGCAGCGGAGGAGGGGCCGGGGAGCTGTTTTTT. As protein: CASSGGGAGELFF.